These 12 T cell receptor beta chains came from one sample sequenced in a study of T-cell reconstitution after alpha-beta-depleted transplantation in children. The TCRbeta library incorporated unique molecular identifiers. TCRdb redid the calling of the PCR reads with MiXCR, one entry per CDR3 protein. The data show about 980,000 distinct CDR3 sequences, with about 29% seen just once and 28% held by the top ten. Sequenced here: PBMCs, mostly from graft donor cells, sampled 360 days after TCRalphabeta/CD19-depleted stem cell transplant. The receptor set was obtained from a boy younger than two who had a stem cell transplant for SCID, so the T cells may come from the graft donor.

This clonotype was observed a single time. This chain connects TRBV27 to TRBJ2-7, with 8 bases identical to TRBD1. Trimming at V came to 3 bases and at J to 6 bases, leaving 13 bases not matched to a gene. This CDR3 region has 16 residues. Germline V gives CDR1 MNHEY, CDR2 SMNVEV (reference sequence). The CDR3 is CASSFLPRTGSGEQYF. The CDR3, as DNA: TGTGCCAGCAGTTTCCTACCTCGGACAGGGAGCGGCGAGCAGTACTTC.

The CDR3 loop reads CASSLAPSDTQYF. CDR3 in DNA: TGTGCCAGCAGCTTAGCCCCCTCGGATACGCAGTATTTT. The gene calls are TRBV7-6 and TRBJ2-3; D unclear. Trimming left V 0 bases short and J 6 bases short, with 7 bases between. Germline V gene sequence: CDR1 SGHVS, CDR2 FNYEAQ. The CDR3 contains 13 residues.

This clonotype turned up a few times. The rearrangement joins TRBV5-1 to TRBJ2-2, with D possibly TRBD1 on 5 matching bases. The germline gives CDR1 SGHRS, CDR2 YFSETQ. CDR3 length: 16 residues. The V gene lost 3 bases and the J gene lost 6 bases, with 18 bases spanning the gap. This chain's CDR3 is CASSSWTTLVAGELFF. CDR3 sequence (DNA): TGCGCCAGCAGCTCCTGGACAACGCTAGTCGCCGGGGAGCTGTTTTTT.

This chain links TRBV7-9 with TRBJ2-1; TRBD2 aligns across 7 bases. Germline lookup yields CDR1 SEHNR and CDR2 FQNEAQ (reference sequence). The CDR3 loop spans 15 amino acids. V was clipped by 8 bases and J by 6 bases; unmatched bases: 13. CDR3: CASPLISGGTNEQFF. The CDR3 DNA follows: TGTGCCAGCCCTCTAATTTCGGGGGGAACCAATGAGCAGTTCTTC.

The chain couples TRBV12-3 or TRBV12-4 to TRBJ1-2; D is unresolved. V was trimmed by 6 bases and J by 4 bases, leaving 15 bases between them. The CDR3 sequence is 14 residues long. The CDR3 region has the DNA TGTGCCAGCAGCCCCCGGACCTATTCCTATGGCTACACCTTC. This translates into CASSPRTYSYGYTF.

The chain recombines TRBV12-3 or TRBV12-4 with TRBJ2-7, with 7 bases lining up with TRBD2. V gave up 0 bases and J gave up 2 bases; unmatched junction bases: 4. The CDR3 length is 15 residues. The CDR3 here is CASSLAGGGAYEQYF. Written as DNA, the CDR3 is TGTGCCAGCAGTTTAGCGGGCGGGGGTGCCTACGAGCAGTACTTC.

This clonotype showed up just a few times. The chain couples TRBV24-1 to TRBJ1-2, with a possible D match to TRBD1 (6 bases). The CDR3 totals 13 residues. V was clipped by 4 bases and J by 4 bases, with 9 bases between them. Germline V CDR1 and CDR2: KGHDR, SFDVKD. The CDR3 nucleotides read TGTGCCACCAGTGAAACAGGGCCCTATGGCTACACCTTC. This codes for CATSETGPYGYTF.

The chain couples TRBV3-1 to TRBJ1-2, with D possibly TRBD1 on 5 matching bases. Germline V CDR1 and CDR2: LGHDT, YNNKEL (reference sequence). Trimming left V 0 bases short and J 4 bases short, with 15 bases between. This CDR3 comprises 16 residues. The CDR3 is CASSQDGFGGSYGYTF. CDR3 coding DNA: TGTGCCAGCAGCCAAGACGGGTTCGGGGGTTCCTATGGCTACACCTTC.

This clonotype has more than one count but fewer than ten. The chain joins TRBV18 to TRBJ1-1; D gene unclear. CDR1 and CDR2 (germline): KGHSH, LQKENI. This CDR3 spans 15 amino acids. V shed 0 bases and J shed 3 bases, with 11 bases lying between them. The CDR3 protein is CASSPPFSWDTEAFF. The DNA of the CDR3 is TGTGCCAGCTCACCACCTTTCTCTTGGGACACTGAAGCTTTCTTT.

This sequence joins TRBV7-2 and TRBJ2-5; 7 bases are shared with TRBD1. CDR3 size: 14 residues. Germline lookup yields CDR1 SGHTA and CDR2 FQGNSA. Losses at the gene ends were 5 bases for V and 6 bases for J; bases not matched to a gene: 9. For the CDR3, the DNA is TGTGCCAGCAGCCCACAGGGGATGAGGAAGACCCAGTACTTC. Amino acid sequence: CASSPQGMRKTQYF.

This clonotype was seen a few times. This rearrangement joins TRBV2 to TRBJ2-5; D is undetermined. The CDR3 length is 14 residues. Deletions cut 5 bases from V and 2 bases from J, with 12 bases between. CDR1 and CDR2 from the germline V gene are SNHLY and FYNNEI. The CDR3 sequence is CASSHQDPQETQYF. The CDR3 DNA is TGTGCCAGCAGTCATCAGGACCCTCAAGAGACCCAGTACTTC.

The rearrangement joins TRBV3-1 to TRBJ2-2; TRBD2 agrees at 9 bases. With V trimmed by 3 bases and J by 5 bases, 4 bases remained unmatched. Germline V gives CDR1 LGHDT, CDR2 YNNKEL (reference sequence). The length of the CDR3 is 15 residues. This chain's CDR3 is CASSQAGGDTGELFF. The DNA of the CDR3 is TGTGCCAGCAGCCAGGCGGGGGGGGATACCGGGGAGCTGTTTTTT.